The following is a T cell receptor beta chain sequence with its context. These data are taken from a study of blood T cell repertoires in COVID-19. Study-wide context: T cells, B-cell-depleted T cells, or PBMCs supplied cDNA or gDNA.

Participants, about 18 to 90 years old, spanned about two dozen US areas. Assignment of participants to cohorts was predicated upon participant-reported clinical history. The assay was immunoSEQ multiplex PCR, and TCRdb's table has in-frame clones only and misses some. The sample records roughly 180,000 clones, approximately 81% being singletons. Sequenced: PBMCs or T cells enriched from blood (not recorded which). This clonotype originated in a man in his 60s who had recovered from COVID-19.

CDR3: CASSLKQGGYYEQYF. The DNA for the CDR3 is TGTGCCAGCAGTCTAAAACAGGGAGGGTATTACGAGCAGTACTTC. The chain is built from TRBV27 and TRBJ2-7, with TRBD2 as a possible D gene (7 bases). In germline, CDR1 is MNHEY, CDR2 SMNVEV (reference sequence). Trimming cost V 5 bases and J 4 bases, with 18 bases left between them. The CDR3 is 15 residues long.